The 29 T cell receptor beta chains in this list originate from one sample, sequenced in a study of cytomegalovirus exposure and HLA in healthy donors. The PCR ran on 60 Vbeta and 13 Jbeta primers. Clones were sequenced by immunoSEQ multiplex PCR, and TCRdb holds only the in-frame ones, with some missing. The profile shows about 180,000 clones, around 81% of them singletons. The sequenced material came from PBMCs. These TCRs come from a woman under 30 in good health and CMV-seropositive.

V gene TRBV6-5 combines with J gene TRBJ1-2; D is unresolved. The CDR3 spans 11 residues. CDR1 is MNHEY, CDR2 SVGAGI, per germline. The V end was cut by 7 bases, the J end by 2 bases, with 5 bases between. The CDR3 sequence: CASNQNYGYTF. DNA of the CDR3: TGTGCCAGCAACCAGAACTATGGCTACACCTTC.

This rearrangement joins TRBV15 to TRBJ2-5; TRBD1 is a possible D gene (5 bases). Germline loops: CDR1 LNHNV, CDR2 YYDKDF (reference sequence). CDR3 size: 14 residues. Trimming cost V 6 bases and J 4 bases, with 15 bases left between them. The CDR3 loop reads CATSPTNRGETQYF. The CDR3 DNA sequence: TGTGCCACCAGTCCGACGAATAGGGGAGAGACCCAGTACTTC.

The rearrangement joins TRBV5-6 to TRBJ2-7, with 8 bases matching TRBD2. The CDR3 covers 16 residues. V trimming: 0 bases; J trimming: 4 bases; junction bases outside the gene matches: 9. CDR1 and CDR2 from the germline V gene are SGHDT and YYEEEE. The CDR3 DNA reads as TGTGCCAGCAGCTTGGAGAGCGGGGGTTTTTTTTACGAGCAGTACTTC. This sequence encodes CASSLESGGFFYEQYF.

V is TRBV15 and J is TRBJ2-3; no clear D gene. CDR3 length equals 13 residues. With 0 bases removed from V and 5 bases from J, the gap between germline ends came to 6 bases. The germline CDR1 and CDR2 sequences are LNHNV and YYDKDF (reference sequence). The CDR3, as DNA: TGTGCCACCAGCAGAGATTCCGGAGATACGCAGTATTTT. Its protein product is CATSRDSGDTQYF.

The table lists this clone with a count of one. The chain carries TRBV10-2 and TRBJ2-1, with 11 bases identical to TRBD1. Germline V gene sequence: CDR1 WSHSY, CDR2 SAAADI. This CDR3 comprises 14 residues. Losses at the gene ends were 6 bases for V and 4 bases for J; bases not matched to a gene: 2. CDR3: CASRGTGGYNEQFF. Here the CDR3 DNA reads TGCGCCAGCAGAGGGACAGGGGGGTACAATGAGCAGTTCTTC.

V gene TRBV5-6 combines with J gene TRBJ1-6; D is undetermined. CDR1 SGHDT and CDR2 YYEEEE come from the germline V gene. The length of the CDR3 is 16 residues. The V and J ends lost 0 bases and 7 bases respectively, with 14 bases between them. CDR3 sequence reads: CASSLGNSIKNSPLHF. DNA for the CDR3: TGTGCCAGCAGCTTGGGGAACAGCATAAAAAATTCACCCCTCCACTTT.

The chain employs TRBV19 and TRBJ2-7; D unresolved. Germline V gene data show CDR1 as LNHDA and CDR2 as SQIVND (reference sequence). Trimming removed 3 bases from V and 4 bases from J, with 4 bases in between. The CDR3 sequence is 11 residues long. CDR3 DNA sequence: TGTGCCAGTAGTATCGGGTACGAGCAGTACTTC. This translates into CASSIGYEQYF.

The chain joins TRBV7-8 to TRBJ2-1; TRBD2 agrees at 9 bases. The V gene's germline CDR1 is SGHVS and CDR2 FQNEAQ. The CDR3 has 17 residues. Trimming cost V 3 bases and J 3 bases; bases outside gene matches: 9. In DNA form, the CDR3 reads TGTGCCAGCAGCTTCCAACCCGGGACTAGCCGCTACAATGAGCAGTTCTTC. It translates to CASSFQPGTSRYNEQFF.

V gene TRBV6-1 combines with J gene TRBJ2-7; 7 bases match TRBD1. CDR1 MNHNS and CDR2 SASEGT come from the germline V gene. This CDR3 has 12 residues. V trimming: 6 bases; J trimming: 6 bases; junction bases outside the gene matches: 5. CDR3 sequence reads: CASRRQGSEQYF. Written as DNA, the CDR3 is TGTGCCAGCAGGAGACAGGGATCCGAGCAGTACTTC.

The rearrangement links TRBV4-1 to TRBJ2-3, with a tentative D call TRBD2 (7 bases). The CDR3 consists of 15 residues. V lost 1 base to trimming and J lost 5 bases, with 13 bases between them. Germline V lookup: CDR1 MGHRA, CDR2 YSYEKL. The chain's CDR3 is CASSQGRGAQDTQYF. The CDR3 DNA reads TGCGCCAGCAGCCAAGGACGGGGGGCACAAGATACGCAGTATTTT.

The genes are TRBV29-1 and TRBJ2-5, with TRBD1 identical over 7 bases. The length of the CDR3 is 16 residues. Germline CDR1 reads SQVTM; CDR2 reads ANQGSEA. Trimming took 5 bases from V and 5 from J; bases not matched to a gene: 17. This CDR3 reads CSVTEGAGVAGETQYF. DNA of the CDR3: TGCAGCGTTACCGAGGGGGCCGGGGTCGCTGGGGAGACCCAGTACTTC.

A note on this clone: A junction boundary mismatches the germline segment, possibly from a read error. V and J are TRBV5-8 and TRBJ2-7, with 7 bases that match TRBD2. Germline V lookup: CDR1 SGHTS, CDR2 YDEGEE. This CDR3 comprises 13 residues. The CDR3 DNA sequence: TGTGCCAGCAGCTTGAGAGCGGGGTACGAACAGTACTTC. This sequence encodes CASSLRAGYEQYF. Drawing the rest from reference TRBV5-8 and TRBJ2-7, the complete variable domain is EAGVTQSPTHLIKTRGQQATLRCSPISGHTSVYWYQQALGLGLQFLLWYDEGEERNRGNFPPRFSGRQFPNYSSELNVNALELEDSALYLCASSLRAGYEQYFGPGTRLTVT.

The rearrangement links TRBV6-1 to TRBJ1-4; the D gene is possibly TRBD1 (5 bases). The CDR3 contains 15 residues. In germline, CDR1 is MNHNS, CDR2 SASEGT. Deletions cut 10 bases from V and 0 bases from J, with 15 bases between. CDR3 in DNA: TGTGCCACCCAACTTTGGGGGGCAACTAATGAAAAACTGTTTTTT. It is translated as CATQLWGATNEKLFF.

The gene calls are TRBV10-1 and TRBJ1-2; D remains unclear. V was pared by 3 bases and J by 0 bases, with 11 bases between. The CDR3 runs 15 residues. The germline CDR1 and CDR2 sequences are WNHNN and SYGVQD (reference sequence). The CDR3 nucleotides are TGCGCCAGCAGTGATGAGACAAAAACTAACTATGGCTACACCTTC. Residues: CASSDETKTNYGYTF.

J is TRBJ2-1 and V is TRBV5-1, with 7 bases identical to TRBD1. J was trimmed by 7 bases and V by 5 bases; bases with no gene match: 3. The CDR3 covers 12 residues. Germline CDR1 is SGHRS and CDR2 is YFSETQ. The CDR3 here is CASSQTGNEQFF. CDR3 coding DNA: TGCGCCAGCAGTCAGACAGGGAATGAGCAGTTCTTC.

The chain combines TRBV19 with TRBJ1-4; the match to TRBD1 covers 12 bases. The CDR3 contains 16 residues. The germline CDR1 and CDR2 sequences are LNHDA and SQIVND (reference sequence). V trimming: 8 bases; J trimming: 0 bases; junction bases outside the gene matches: 4. For the CDR3, the DNA is TGTGCCAGTGCCGGGACAGGGGGCGCAACTAATGAAAAACTGTTTTTT. This sequence encodes CASAGTGGATNEKLFF.

V is TRBV7-2 and J is TRBJ2-5, with 7 bases aligning to TRBD2. The junction had 5 bases not matched to a gene; V was cut back by 2 bases and J by 2 bases. The CDR3 covers 15 residues. Germline assignment: CDR1 SGHTA and CDR2 FQGNSA. In nucleotides, the CDR3 is TGTGCCAGCAGCTTAACCCCGGGAGGACAAGAGACCCAGTACTTC. This encodes CASSLTPGGQETQYF.

V is TRBV6-1 and J is TRBJ2-1; TRBD1 agrees at 9 bases. The CDR3 is made up of 15 amino acids. V lost 6 bases to trimming and J lost 7 bases; unmatched junction nucleotides: 10. Looked up from germline, CDR1 is MNHNS and CDR2 is SASEGT. The chain's CDR3 is CASSSGTGFGNEQFF. The CDR3 bases are TGTGCCAGCAGCTCCGGGACAGGGTTTGGGAATGAGCAGTTCTTC.

The rearrangement joins TRBV5-4 to TRBJ2-3; D possibly corresponds to TRBD1 (5 bases). Germline V lookup: CDR1 SGHNT, CDR2 YYREEE (reference sequence). This CDR3 contains 17 residues. V shed 0 bases and J shed 0 bases, with 14 bases lying between them. CDR3 DNA sequence: TGTGCCAGCAGCTTGGGTGGGGCGACGTATAGCACAGATACGCAGTATTTT. Encoded protein: CASSLGGATYSTDTQYF.

The chain uses TRBV5-5 and TRBJ1-6, with 10 bases that match TRBD1. The ends lost 4 bases at V and 7 bases at J; junction bases unmatched: 5. CDR3 length equals 15 residues. CDR1 is SGHKS, CDR2 YYEKEE, per germline (reference sequence). CDR3: CASSREGQGNSPLHF. In DNA form, the CDR3 reads TGTGCCAGCAGCAGAGAGGGACAGGGGAATTCACCCCTCCACTTT. The full variable domain, its missing parts supplied by reference TRBV5-5 and TRBJ1-6, is DAGVTQSPTHLIKTRGQQVTLRCSPISGHKSVSWYQQVLGQGPQFIFQYYEKEERGRGNFPDRFSARQFPNYSSELNVNALLLGDSALYLCASSREGQGNSPLHFGNGTRLTVT.

This chain connects TRBV5-1 to TRBJ2-3; D is perhaps TRBD2 (6 bases). V was cut by 0 bases and J by 3 bases, with 14 bases left in between. CDR3 length: 16 amino acids. Germline V lookup: CDR1 SGHRS, CDR2 YFSETQ. CDR3 region: CASSLAGGVVTDTQYF. In nucleotides, the CDR3 is TGCGCCAGCAGCTTGGCCGGAGGGGTAGTAACAGATACGCAGTATTTT.

This sequence joins TRBV5-1 and TRBJ1-2; TRBD1 aligns across 7 bases. The CDR3 has 14 amino acids. Trimming took 4 bases from V and 7 from J; bases not matched to a gene: 10. Germline-derived CDR1 and CDR2 are SGHRS and YFSETQ. CDR3 in DNA: TGCGCCAGCAGCAGGGGTCAGGGGGGAGTTGGCTACACCTTC. Its protein product is CASSRGQGGVGYTF. Using reference TRBV5-1 and TRBJ1-2 for the parts outside the CDR3, the full variable domain is KAGVTQTPRYLIKTRGQQVTLSCSPISGHRSVSWYQQTPGQGLQFLFEYFSETQRNKGNFPGRFSGRQFSNSRSEMNVSTLELGDSALYLCASSRGQGGVGYTFGSGTRLTVV.

The chain joins TRBV9 to TRBJ2-1; 8 positions agree with TRBD1. Trimming took 3 bases from V and 5 from J; bases not matched to a gene: 7. The germline V gene encodes CDR1 SGDLS and CDR2 YYNGEE. This CDR3 has 15 residues. The CDR3 coding sequence is TGTGCCAGCAGCGCGTGGGGACAGGCTGACAATGAGCAGTTCTTC. This encodes CASSAWGQADNEQFF. The variable domain in full, with the rest retrieved from reference TRBV9 and TRBJ2-1, is DSGVTQTPKHLITATGQRVTLRCSPRSGDLSVYWYQQSLDQGLQFLIQYYNGEERAKGNILERFSAQQFPDLHSELNLSSLELGDSALYFCASSAWGQADNEQFFGPGTRLTVL.

The table lists this clone with a count of one. The CDR3 region is CASSLEKGAVGNYGYTF. The CDR3 DNA sequence: TGTGCCAGCAGCTTGGAGAAGGGGGCGGTAGGTAACTATGGCTACACCTTC. This chain uses TRBV5-6 with TRBJ1-2; 7 nucleotides line up with TRBD1. Trimming removed 0 bases from V and 1 base from J; junction bases left unmatched: 9. CDR1 and CDR2 from the germline V gene are SGHDT and YYEEEE. The CDR3 sequence is 17 residues long. Looking up the rest from reference TRBV5-6 and TRBJ1-2 gives the full variable domain: DAGVTQSPTHLIKTRGQQVTLRCSPKSGHDTVSWYQQALGQGPQFIFQYYEEEERQRGNFPDRFSGHQFPNYSSELNVNALLLGDSALYLCASSLEKGAVGNYGYTFGSGTRLTVV.

Here the CDR3 reads CASSPQKYGYTF. The CDR3 region has the DNA TGTGCCAGCAGTCCCCAGAAATATGGCTACACCTTC. J is TRBJ1-2 and V is TRBV2; D is uncertain. Germline assignment: CDR1 SNHLY and CDR2 FYNNEI. The germline V and J ends were trimmed by 5 bases and 5 bases, with 9 bases remaining between them. The CDR3 covers 12 residues.

A single count supports this clone. V gene TRBV4-2 combines with J gene TRBJ2-3; 9 bases are a match to TRBD2. Trimming cost V 4 bases and J 4 bases; bases outside gene matches: 12. Germline CDR1 and CDR2: LGHNA and YNFKEQ. The CDR3 runs to 17 residues. CDR3 protein: CASSRGVSGGFADTQYF. In DNA form, the CDR3 reads TGTGCCAGCAGCCGAGGCGTGAGCGGGGGGTTCGCAGATACGCAGTATTTT.

The V call is TRBV29-1, the J call TRBJ2-7; TRBD1 is a possible D gene (6 bases). This CDR3 region has 13 residues. Germline V gene lookup returns CDR1 SQVTM and CDR2 ANQGSEA. V lost 7 bases and J 6 bases, leaving 19 bases between the germline ends. The chain's CDR3 is CSAVQGSKGEQYF. The CDR3, as DNA: TGCAGCGCGGTACAGGGATCGAAAGGCGAGCAGTACTTC.

The chain recombines TRBV6-5 with TRBJ1-2; D is possibly TRBD1 (5 bases). Trimming shortened V by 0 bases and J by 0 bases, and 5 bases separated the two germline ends. Per the germline V gene, CDR1 is MNHEY and CDR2 is SVGAGI. The CDR3 runs to 14 residues. The chain's CDR3 is CASSYSQANYGYTF. The CDR3 bases are TGTGCCAGCAGTTACTCACAGGCTAACTATGGCTACACCTTC.

V usage is TRBV15 and J usage is TRBJ1-3; D call uncertain. There are 16 residues in the CDR3. V shed 0 bases and J shed 0 bases, with 9 bases lying between them. The germline V gene has CDR1 LNHNV and CDR2 YYDKDF (reference sequence). CDR3 amino acids: CATSRDAGVSGNTIYF. Here the CDR3 DNA reads TGTGCCACCAGCAGAGATGCTGGAGTCTCTGGAAACACCATATATTTT.